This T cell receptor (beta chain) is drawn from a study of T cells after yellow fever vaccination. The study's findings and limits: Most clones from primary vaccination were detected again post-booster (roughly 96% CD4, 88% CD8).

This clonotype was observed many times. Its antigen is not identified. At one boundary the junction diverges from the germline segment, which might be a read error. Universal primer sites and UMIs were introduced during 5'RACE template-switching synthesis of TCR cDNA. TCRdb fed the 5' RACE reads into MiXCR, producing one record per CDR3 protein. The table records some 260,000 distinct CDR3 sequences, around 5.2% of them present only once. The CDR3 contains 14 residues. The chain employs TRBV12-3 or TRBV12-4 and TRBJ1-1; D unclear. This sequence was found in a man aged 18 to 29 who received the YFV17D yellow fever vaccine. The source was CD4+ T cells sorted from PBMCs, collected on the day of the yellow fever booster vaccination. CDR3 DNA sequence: TGTGCCAGCAGTCTAGCCGCCCTGAACACTGAAGCTTTCTTT. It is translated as CASSLAALNTEAFF.